A selection of T cell receptor beta chains follows, all from one sample in a study of Ad26.COV2.S vaccination and SARS-CoV-2 variants. Repertoires were generated with immunoSEQ multiplex PCR, while TCRdb's copy carries only in-frame clones and drops some. This repertoire shows a few hundred thousand clones, roughly nine tenths found once; its top ten account for roughly 3%. This material consisted of peripheral blood, taken in a trial of Ad26.COV2.S vaccine versus placebo. These receptors all come from a person between 18 and 59 years old who received the Ad26.COV2.S COVID-19 vaccine or a placebo. CDR3s include the opening cysteine and the closing phenylalanine or tryptophan. D genes are given only for firm matches. Clone size is not always given. Where it is, it says once, few, many or a class for expanded clones.

TRBV27	NA	NA	TRBJ2-2	TGTGCCAGCAGTTACGGGGGTAACACCGGGGAGCTGTTTTTT	CASSYGGNTGELFF
TRBV4-2	NA	NA	TRBJ1-4	TGTGCCAGCAGCCAGGCTACAGGGAGGGATGAGGAAAAACTGTTTTTT	CASSQATGRDEEKLFF
TRBV13	NA	NA	TRBJ2-2	TGTGCCAGCAGCTTAACACCCAGGAGACAGGAAAACACCGGGGAGCTGTTTTTT	CASSLTPRRQENTGELFF
TRBV6-5	NA	TRBD2	TRBJ2-5	TGTGCCAGCAGTCGACTAGCGGGAGAAAAAGAGACCCAGTACTTC	CASSRLAGEKETQYF
TRBV18	NA	TRBD1	TRBJ1-2	TGTGCCAGCTCACCACCCAGTCTAGGACAGGGGAGAGGCTACACCTTC	CASSPPSLGQGRGYTF
TRBV7-3	NA	NA	TRBJ2-6	TGTGCCAGCAGCTTAACGTTGCTTTCGGGGGCCAACGTCCTGACTTTC	CASSLTLLSGANVLTF
TRBV19	NA	NA	TRBJ1-5	TGTGCCAGTAGTGTACGTCGACAGGTTAGCAATCAGCCCCAGCATTTT	CASSVRRQVSNQPQHF
TRBV27	NA	NA	TRBJ2-5	TGTGCCAGCAGTCCCGGACCGGTGTCGTACCAAGAGACCCAGTACTTC	CASSPGPVSYQETQYF
TRBV5-5	NA	NA	TRBJ1-3	TGTGCCAGCAGCTTGATCGCGATCTCTGGAAACACCATATATTTT	CASSLIAISGNTIYF
TRBV28	NA	TRBD1	TRBJ2-5	TGTGCCAGCAGTTCCGGGACAGGCATGCAAGAGACCCAGTACTTC	CASSSGTGMQETQYF
TRBV19	NA	TRBD2	TRBJ2-1	TGTGCCAGTAGTGCCCGAGCGGGAGGTCGCTACAATGAGCAGTTCTTC	CASSARAGGRYNEQFF
TRBV6-6	NA	TRBD1	TRBJ1-4	TGTGCCAGCAGTCTGAGGGGGCCGGAAAAACTGTTTTTT	CASSLRGPEKLFF
TRBV4-3	NA	TRBD2	TRBJ2-1	TGCGCCAGCAGCCAAGATCGGTCTAGCGGGACCTACAATGAGCAGTTCTTC	CASSQDRSSGTYNEQFF
TRBV5-1	NA	NA	TRBJ1-2	TGCGCCAGCAGCTTTTCCGGGACTTCTTATGGCTACACCTTC	CASSFSGTSYGYTF
TRBV7-8	NA	NA	TRBJ2-7	TGTGCCAGCAGCTTAGGGGACATAACTTACGAGCAGTACTTC	CASSLGDITYEQYF
TRBV4-2	NA	TRBD1	TRBJ1-2	TGTGCCAGCAGCGCTCAGACAGGGGGGGGATATGGCTACACCTTC	CASSAQTGGGYGYTF
TRBV4-2	few	NA	TRBJ2-1	TGTGCCAGCAGCCAAGGACTAGAGGTAAATGAGCAGTTCTTC	CASSQGLEVNEQFF
TRBV11-3	NA	NA	TRBJ2-1	TGTGCCAGCAGCACTCCCTTTGGGCTTAAGCGGAATGAGCAGTTCTTC	CASSTPFGLKRNEQFF
TRBV21-1	NA	NA	TRBJ2-3	TGTGCTAGCAGCAAATTCAGGAGACGCACAGATACGCAGTATTTT	CASSKFRRRTDTQYF
TRBV4-1	NA	NA	TRBJ2-7	TGCGCCAGCAGCCAGAACCTCGATTACGAGCAGTACTTC	CASSQNLDYEQYF
TRBV24-1	NA	TRBD1	TRBJ2-1	TGTGCCACCAGTGACAGGAAGCCGGGACAGGGTTACAATGAGCAGTTCTTC	CATSDRKPGQGYNEQFF
TRBV5-1	NA	NA	TRBJ2-5	TGCGCCAGCAGCCCTCCGACAGGTGAAGAGACCCAGTACTTC	CASSPPTGEETQYF
TRBV5-5	NA	NA	TRBJ1-4	TGTGCCAGCAGCTTGCCCGGGTCTGTTGAAAAACTGTTTTTT	CASSLPGSVEKLFF
TRBV3-1/TRBV3-2	NA	NA	TRBJ1-6	TGTGCCAGCAGCCAATCGGACTATAATTCACCCCTCCACTTT	CASSQSDYNSPLHF